These 22 T cell receptor beta chains originate from one sample sequenced in a study of OX40 agonist ivuxolimab in advanced cancers. Data came from immunoSEQ multiplex PCR; TCRdb stores just in-frame clones and leaves some out. Among tens of thousands of clones listed, about nine tenths were seen once. This sample comprised CD4+ or CD8+ T cells sorted from blood, obtained in a trial of the OX40 agonist ivuxolimab. The receptors originated from an adult with an advanced solid tumor such as melanoma, head and neck, liver or kidney cancer.

This clone occurred a few times. The chain employs TRBV2 and TRBJ2-2, with 11 bases matching TRBD2. V shed 6 bases and J 2 bases; nucleotides not matched to a gene: 5. The CDR3 contains 16 residues. CDR1 is SNHLY, CDR2 FYNNEI, per germline. CDR3 sequence (DNA): TGTGCCAGCAGATCCCTAGCGGGGGGTAACACCGGGGAGCTGTTTTTT. Protein: CASRSLAGGNTGELFF.

The chain employs TRBV6-5 and TRBJ2-5; D not resolved. Germline loops: CDR1 MNHEY, CDR2 SVGAGI. The CDR3 is made up of 14 amino acids. Deletions cut 6 bases from V and 5 bases from J, with 16 bases between. The CDR3 protein is CASSPARRRETQYF. CDR3 sequence (DNA): TGTGCCAGCAGCCCGGCCCGGCGCCGGGAGACCCAGTACTTC.

This rearrangement joins TRBV12-2 to TRBJ1-2. TRBV12-2 is classified as a pseudogene. This CDR3 region has 14 residues. CDR3 amino acids: CASRPPGPSYGYTF. CDR3 nucleotide sequence: TGTGCAAGTCGCCCACCGGGGCCGTCCTATGGCTACACCTTC.

This chain uses TRBV6-5 with TRBJ2-4, with D possibly called TRBD1 or TRBD2 (5 bases each). The CDR3 has 11 residues. V gave up 8 bases and J gave up 8 bases, with 10 bases separating them. Germline V gene lookup returns CDR1 MNHEY and CDR2 SVGAGI. CDR3 coding DNA: TGTGCCAGCTCCCAGGGAGACATTCAGTACTTC. It codes for CASSQGDIQYF.

This clone was picked up one time. The chain joins TRBV2 to TRBJ2-5; D is ambiguous. V dropped 7 bases and J dropped 3 bases, with 12 bases sitting between them. This CDR3 contains 13 residues. CDR1 is SNHLY and CDR2 is FYNNEI in the germline V gene. The CDR3 loop is CASTNGGEETQYF. The CDR3 nucleotides are TGTGCCAGCACTAACGGTGGAGAAGAGACCCAGTACTTC.

This chain links TRBV30 with TRBJ2-1; no firm D call. The CDR3 has 13 amino acids. Trimming shortened V by 2 bases and J by 2 bases, and 7 bases separated the two germline ends. The germline CDR1 and CDR2 sequences are GTSNPN and SVGIG (reference sequence). The CDR3 region has the DNA TGTGCCTGGAGTAGTTTAACCTACAATGAGCAGTTCTTC. Its protein is CAWSSLTYNEQFF.

The chain has TRBV7-9 and TRBJ2-5; perhaps D is TRBD1 or TRBD2 (5 bases each). V was pared by 4 bases and J by 3 bases, with 9 bases between. The CDR3 is made up of 13 amino acids. The V gene's germline CDR1 is SEHNR and CDR2 FQNEAQ (reference sequence). CDR3 DNA: TGTGCCAGCAGCTACGGGGCCGAAGAGACCCAGTACTTC. Its translation: CASSYGAEETQYF.

This chain connects TRBV29-1 to TRBJ1-3, with D unclear. Between the trimmed V and J ends, which lost 4 bases and 0 bases, there was a span of 13 bases. The CDR3 has 15 residues. Germline CDR1 and CDR2: SQVTM and ANQGSEA. The CDR3 DNA reads TGCAGCGTTGTTGGAAGGGCCGACTCTGGAAACACCATATATTTT. Translating it yields CSVVGRADSGNTIYF.

V gene TRBV6-1 combines with J gene TRBJ1-6; D possibly corresponds to TRBD1 (6 bases). The V and J ends lost 2 bases and 2 bases respectively, with 13 bases between them. The CDR3 is made up of 17 amino acids. The germline V gene encodes CDR1 MNHNS and CDR2 SASEGT. The CDR3, as DNA: TGTGCCAGCAGTGAAATAGGGGGTTATACCTATAATTCACCCCTCCACTTT. It codes for CASSEIGGYTYNSPLHF.

This clone was observed once. J is TRBJ2-3 and V is TRBV5-1, with D possibly being TRBD1 (6 bases). The germline V gene encodes CDR1 SGHRS and CDR2 YFSETQ. This CDR3 contains 14 residues. The V and J ends lost 4 bases and 6 bases respectively, with 15 bases between them. CDR3 DNA sequence: TGCGCCAGCAGCATGGACAGACCCATGGATACGCAGTATTTT. Its translation: CASSMDRPMDTQYF.

The chain employs TRBV19 and TRBJ2-3; D call uncertain. Per germline, CDR1 LNHDA and CDR2 SQIVND (reference sequence). The CDR3 sequence is 13 residues long. V lost 7 bases and J lost 1, with 9 bases in between. CDR3 in DNA: TGTGCCAGTACCCCGACTCGCACAGATACGCAGTATTTT. Its translation: CASTPTRTDTQYF.

The V gene is TRBV21-1, the J gene TRBJ1-1; the tabulated D call, TRBD1, remains unverified against the DNA. TRBV21-1 is recorded as a pseudogene. The CDR3 runs 14 residues. Here the CDR3 reads CASGPGQKRGEAFF. In DNA form, the CDR3 reads TGTGCCAGCGGCCCGGGACAGAAGAGGGGTGAAGCTTTCTTT.

The chain has TRBV2 and TRBJ2-1; 8 positions agree with TRBD1. This CDR3 comprises 12 residues. Germline V gene sequence: CDR1 SNHLY, CDR2 FYNNEI. With V trimmed by 5 bases and J by 8 bases, 2 bases remained unmatched. The CDR3 DNA follows: TGTGCCAGCAGTAAGACAGGGGATGAGCAGTTCTTC. Translation gives CASSKTGDEQFF.

A few counts support this clone. V and J are TRBV9 and TRBJ2-1, with D possibly matching TRBD2 (6 bases). Trimming cost V 0 bases and J 12 bases, with 13 bases left between them. The CDR3 covers 13 residues. Germline V gives CDR1 SGDLS, CDR2 YYNGEE. The CDR3 DNA is TGTGCCAGCAGCGTAGGGGACGGGACTCGGCAGTTCTTC. Its protein product is CASSVGDGTRQFF.

The chain links TRBV5-1 to TRBJ2-1; D could derive from TRBD1 or TRBD2 (5 bases each). The CDR3 has 16 amino acids. Trimming left V 0 bases short and J 2 bases short, with 12 bases between. Germline V gene data show CDR1 as SGHRS and CDR2 as YFSETQ. The CDR3 loop is CASSLVGGETYNEQFF. The CDR3 nucleotides read TGCGCCAGCAGCTTGGTTGGGGGAGAGACCTACAATGAGCAGTTCTTC.

The chain joins TRBV19 to TRBJ1-1; D gene unclear. V was clipped by 3 bases and J by 1 base, with 12 bases between them. The germline V gene has CDR1 LNHDA and CDR2 SQIVND (reference sequence). The CDR3 has 15 amino acids. As DNA, the CDR3 is TGTGCCAGTAGTATTAACTTAGTACGGAACACTGAAGCTTTCTTT. Encoded protein: CASSINLVRNTEAFF.

The chain couples TRBV28 to TRBJ1-2; 10 nucleotides align to TRBD1. After removal of 6 bases from V and 7 bases from J, the junction contained 8 bases not matched to a gene. This CDR3 is built from 14 residues. Germline values: CDR1 MDHEN, CDR2 SYDVKM. The CDR3 nucleotides are TGTGCCAGCAGCGTGGGACAGGGGATGCCTGGCTACACCTTC. As protein: CASSVGQGMPGYTF.

This chain joins TRBV6-5 and TRBJ2-7; D perhaps matches TRBD2 (6 bases). The germline CDR1 and CDR2 sequences are MNHEY and SVGAGI. The CDR3 consists of 15 residues. Trimming took off 2 bases at V and 5 bases at J, with 16 bases between the two ends. This CDR3 reads CASSYGREDYDEQYF. CDR3 bases: TGTGCCAGCAGTTACGGTAGGGAGGACTACGACGAGCAGTACTTC.

The chain employs TRBV7-2 and TRBJ1-5; D might be TRBD1 (5 bases). Germline CDR1 and CDR2: SGHTA and FQGNSA. The CDR3 totals 14 residues. The germline V and J ends were trimmed by 3 bases and 5 bases, with 11 bases remaining between them. In DNA, the CDR3 is TGTGCCAGCAGCTTGGGCGGGGGGTATCAGCCCCAGCATTTT. It yields the protein CASSLGGGYQPQHF.

The rearrangement uses TRBV11-2 and TRBJ1-1, with 8 positions matching TRBD1. The CDR3 covers 15 residues. Germline V gene data show CDR1 as SGHAT and CDR2 as FQNNGV. The V and J ends lost 1 base and 7 bases, in that order; junction bases with no gene match: 8. CDR3 DNA: TGTGCCAGCAGCTTAGTTACAGGGGGGACATTTGAAGCTTTCTTT. This gives the protein CASSLVTGGTFEAFF.

The chain's CDR3 is CASRARQGSTDTQYF. The CDR3 coding sequence is TGTGCCAGCAGGGCCCGACAGGGGAGCACAGATACGCAGTATTTT. The V gene is TRBV2, the J gene TRBJ2-3; 8 nucleotides align to TRBD1. Germline CDR1 is SNHLY and CDR2 is FYNNEI. Germline trimming cut 6 bases from V and 0 bases from J; bases unmatched to any gene: 5. CDR3 length: 15 residues. The complete variable domain, with remaining parts taken from reference TRBV2 and TRBJ2-3, reads EPEVTQTPSHQVTQMGQEVILRCVPISNHLYFYWYRQILGQKVEFLVSFYNNEISEKSEIFDDQFSVERPDGSNFTLKIRSTKLEDSAMYFCASRARQGSTDTQYFGPGTRLTVL.

This clone was seen once. The chain recombines TRBV7-6 with TRBJ2-2; weak D call: TRBD2 (6 bases). Germline V gives CDR1 SGHVS, CDR2 FNYEAQ. This CDR3 has 17 residues. V lost 4 bases to trimming and J lost 4 bases, with 19 bases between them. The CDR3 DNA reads TGTGCCAGCAGCTCCGAAGCGGGCCCCATCTCCACCGGGGAGCTGTTTTTT. It encodes CASSSEAGPISTGELFF.